What follows are 5 T cell receptor beta chains derived from one specimen sequenced in a study of blood T cell repertoires in COVID-19. Some clones are missing from TCRdb's copy, which holds only in-frame ones; the method was immunoSEQ multiplex PCR. The sample records 310,000 or so clones, roughly 90% being singletons. Sequenced sample: PBMCs or T cells enriched from blood (not recorded which). The source is a woman aged 18-30 years who had recovered from COVID-19.

This rearrangement joins TRBV3-1 (or the pseudogene TRBV3-2) to TRBJ1-5, with D uncertain. Germline V lookup: CDR1 LGHDT, CDR2 YNNKEL (reference sequence). The CDR3 has 13 residues. Trimming removed 3 bases from V and 2 bases from J, with 5 bases in between. The CDR3 DNA reads TGTGCCAGCAGCCACGGGGGCAATCAGCCCCAGCATTTT. Protein product: CASSHGGNQPQHF.

The chain employs TRBV9 and TRBJ1-6; D gene ambiguous. Trimming removed 0 bases at V and 7 bases at J, with 11 bases between. Germline lookup yields CDR1 SGDLS and CDR2 YYNGEE. This CDR3 comprises 15 residues. CDR3 in amino acids: CASSVGIGENSPLHF. The CDR3 region has the DNA TGTGCCAGCAGCGTAGGTATAGGAGAAAATTCACCCCTCCACTTT.

For the CDR3, the DNA is TGTGCCAGCTCCGGTAGTGGGGAGTATCAGCCCCAGCATTTT. This encodes CASSGSGEYQPQHF. The V and J genes are TRBV18 and TRBJ1-5, with no clear D. Trimming shortened V by 6 bases and J by 5 bases, and 14 bases separated the two germline ends. CDR1 is KGHSH and CDR2 is LQKENI in the germline V gene. The CDR3 length is 14 residues.

The chain is built from TRBV12-3 or TRBV12-4 and TRBJ2-1; D remains ambiguous. V lost 1 base and J 9 bases, leaving 10 bases between the germline ends. This CDR3 is 13 amino acids long. In DNA form, the CDR3 reads TGTGCCAGCAGTTTAGTTAGCTCTGGTGAGCAGTTCTTC. Its translation: CASSLVSSGEQFF.

This chain links TRBV10-3 with TRBJ1-3; 9 bases match TRBD1. The CDR3 is 16 residues long. Trimming took 2 bases from V and 2 from J; bases not matched to a gene: 4. CDR1 is ENHRY and CDR2 is SYGVKD in the germline V gene. CDR3 sequence reads: CAISEPGTGTGNTIYF. As DNA, the CDR3 is TGTGCCATCAGTGAGCCTGGGACAGGGACTGGAAACACCATATATTTT.